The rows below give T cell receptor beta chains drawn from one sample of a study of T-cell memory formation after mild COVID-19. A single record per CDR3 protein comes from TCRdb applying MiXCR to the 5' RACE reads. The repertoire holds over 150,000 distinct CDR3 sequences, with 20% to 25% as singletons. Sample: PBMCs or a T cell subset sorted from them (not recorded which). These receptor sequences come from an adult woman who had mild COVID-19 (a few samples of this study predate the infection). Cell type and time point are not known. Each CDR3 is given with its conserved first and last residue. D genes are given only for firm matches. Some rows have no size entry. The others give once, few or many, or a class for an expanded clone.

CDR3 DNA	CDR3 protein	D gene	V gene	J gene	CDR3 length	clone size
TGTGCCAGCAGTTACTTCCTCGGACAGAACACTGAAGCTTTCTTT	CASSYFLGQNTEAFF	-	TRBV6-5	TRBJ1-1	15	few
TGTGCCAGCAGTTTTAATAAGCGGGGGACCACAGATACGCAGTATTTT	CASSFNKRGTTDTQYF	TRBD2	TRBV27	TRBJ2-3	16	-
TGTGCCAGCAGTTATGGGGACGGAAGGTTGTTTAGCAATCAGCCCCAGCATTTT	CASSYGDGRLFSNQPQHF	-	TRBV6-2/TRBV6-3	TRBJ1-5	18	-
TGTGCCAGCAGTTCGGACAGACAGAACACTGAAGCTTTCTTT	CASSSDRQNTEAFF	-	TRBV12-3/TRBV12-4	TRBJ1-1	14	-
TGCGCCAGCAGCTGGACCGGGACAGGGGCCAACGAGCAGTACTTC	CASSWTGTGANEQYF	TRBD1	TRBV5-1	TRBJ2-7	15	-
TGCGCCAGCGAAGCGGGGACTGAAGCTTTCTTT	CASEAGTEAFF	-	TRBV10-2	TRBJ1-1	11	-
TGTGCCAGCAGCCGGCCCTCGGACAGGTCGCTGACTACAGATACGCAGTATTTT	CASSRPSDRSLTTDTQYF	TRBD1	TRBV7-9	TRBJ2-3	18	-
TGTGCCTGGACAAGGGGCACCGGGGAGCTGTTTTTT	CAWTRGTGELFF	-	TRBV30	TRBJ2-2	12	-
TGTGCCTGGGCTGCCGGGACAGGGGATAATCAGCCCCAGCATTTT	CAWAAGTGDNQPQHF	TRBD1	TRBV30	TRBJ1-5	15	-
TGTGCCAGTAGGATTGACTATGGCTACACCTTC	CASRIDYGYTF	-	TRBV19	TRBJ1-2	11	few
TGTGCCAGTAAAAGAGCGGGAGTTCTCTCGTACGAGCAGTACTTC	CASKRAGVLSYEQYF	TRBD2	TRBV19	TRBJ2-7	15	-
TGCGCCAGCAGCCAACCTGAATCCCGAGAAGCTTTCTTT	CASSQPESREAFF	-	TRBV4-1	TRBJ1-1	13	-
TGTGCCAGCAGTTTAGTCCCCCCCCCTGGCACCGGGGAGCTGTTTTTT	CASSLVPPPGTGELFF	-	TRBV12-3/TRBV12-4	TRBJ2-2	16	-
TGTGCCAGCAGCCGAAGGGCAGGGGCGACCTACGAGCAGTACTTC	CASSRRAGATYEQYF	-	TRBV14	TRBJ2-7	15	-
TGTGCCAGCACGAAGGGAATCTCCTACGAGCAGTACTTC	CASTKGISYEQYF	-	TRBV2	TRBJ2-7	13	-
TGTGCCAGCAGATTCTTCAGGGGGAACACCGGGGAGCTGTTTTTT	CASRFFRGNTGELFF	-	TRBV12-3/TRBV12-4	TRBJ2-2	15	few